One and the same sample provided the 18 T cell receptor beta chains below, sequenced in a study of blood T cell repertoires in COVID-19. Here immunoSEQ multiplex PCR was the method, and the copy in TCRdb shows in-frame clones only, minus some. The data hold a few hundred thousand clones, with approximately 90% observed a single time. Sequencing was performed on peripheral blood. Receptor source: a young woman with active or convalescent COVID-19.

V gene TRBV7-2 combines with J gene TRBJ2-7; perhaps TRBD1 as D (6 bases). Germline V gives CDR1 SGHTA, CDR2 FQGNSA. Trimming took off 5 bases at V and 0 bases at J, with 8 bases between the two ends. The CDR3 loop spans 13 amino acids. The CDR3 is CASSGGHSYEQYF. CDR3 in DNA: TGTGCCAGCAGCGGGGGACACTCCTACGAGCAGTACTTC. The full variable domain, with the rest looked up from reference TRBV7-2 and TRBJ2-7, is GAGVSQSPSNKVTEKGKDVELRCDPISGHTALYWYRQSLGQGLEFLIYFQGNSAPDKSGLPSDRFSAERTGGSVSTLTIQRTQQEDSAVYLCASSGGHSYEQYFGPGTRLTVT.

Here the CDR3 reads CASSPRSGGDSPLHF. The CDR3 coding sequence is TGTGCCAGCTCACCACGGTCCGGTGGAGATTCACCCCTCCACTTT. This chain joins TRBV18 and TRBJ1-6; D is unresolved. The CDR3 length is 15 residues. Germline V lookup: CDR1 KGHSH, CDR2 LQKENI. The V and J ends lost 1 base and 8 bases respectively, with 12 bases between them. Full variable domain (remainder filled in from reference TRBV18 and TRBJ1-6): NAGVMQNPRHLVRRRGQEARLRCSPMKGHSHVYWYRQLPEEGLKFMVYLQKENIIDESGMPKERFSAEFPKEGPSILRIQQVVRGDSAAYFCASSPRSGGDSPLHFGNGTRLTVT.

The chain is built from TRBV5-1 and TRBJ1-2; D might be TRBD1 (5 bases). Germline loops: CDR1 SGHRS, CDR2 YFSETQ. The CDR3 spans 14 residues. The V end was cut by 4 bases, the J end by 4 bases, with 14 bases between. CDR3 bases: TGCGCCAGCAGCCGGGACTCGGGGGGCTATGGCTACACCTTC. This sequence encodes CASSRDSGGYGYTF.

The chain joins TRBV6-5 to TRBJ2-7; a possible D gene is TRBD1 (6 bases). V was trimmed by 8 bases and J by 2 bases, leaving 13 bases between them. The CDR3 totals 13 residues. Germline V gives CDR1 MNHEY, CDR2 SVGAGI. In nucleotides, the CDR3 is TGTGCCAGCGGACAGTCCTCCGCCTACGAGCAGTACTTC. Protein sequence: CASGQSSAYEQYF.

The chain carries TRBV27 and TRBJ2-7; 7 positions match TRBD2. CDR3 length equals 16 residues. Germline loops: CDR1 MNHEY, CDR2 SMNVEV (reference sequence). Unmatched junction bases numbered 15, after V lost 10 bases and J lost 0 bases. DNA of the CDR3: TGTGCCACCCCCCCAGAGAAGCGGGGTTCCTCCTACGAGCAGTACTTC. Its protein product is CATPPEKRGSSYEQYF.

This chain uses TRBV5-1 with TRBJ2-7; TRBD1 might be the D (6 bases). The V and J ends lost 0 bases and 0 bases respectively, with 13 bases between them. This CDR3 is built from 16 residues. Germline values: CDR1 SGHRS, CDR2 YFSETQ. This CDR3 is CASSLDVTGSSYEQYF. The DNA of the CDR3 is TGCGCCAGCAGCTTGGACGTTACAGGGAGCTCCTACGAGCAGTACTTC. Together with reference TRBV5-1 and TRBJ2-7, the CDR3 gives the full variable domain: KAGVTQTPRYLIKTRGQQVTLSCSPISGHRSVSWYQQTPGQGLQFLFEYFSETQRNKGNFPGRFSGRQFSNSRSEMNVSTLELGDSALYLCASSLDVTGSSYEQYFGPGTRLTVT.

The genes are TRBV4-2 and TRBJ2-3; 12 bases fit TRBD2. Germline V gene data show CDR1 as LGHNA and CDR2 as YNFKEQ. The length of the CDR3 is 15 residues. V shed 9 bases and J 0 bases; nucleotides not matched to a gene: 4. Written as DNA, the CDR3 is TGTGCCAGTACTAGCGGGGGGCGTAGCACAGATACGCAGTATTTT. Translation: CASTSGGRSTDTQYF.

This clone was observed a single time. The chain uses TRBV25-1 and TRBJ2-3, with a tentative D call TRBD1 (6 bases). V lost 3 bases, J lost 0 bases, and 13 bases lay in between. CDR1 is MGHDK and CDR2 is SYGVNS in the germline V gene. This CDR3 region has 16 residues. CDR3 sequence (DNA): TGTGCCAGCAGTGACACAGGGAAATCTAGCACAGATACGCAGTATTTT. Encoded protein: CASSDTGKSSTDTQYF.

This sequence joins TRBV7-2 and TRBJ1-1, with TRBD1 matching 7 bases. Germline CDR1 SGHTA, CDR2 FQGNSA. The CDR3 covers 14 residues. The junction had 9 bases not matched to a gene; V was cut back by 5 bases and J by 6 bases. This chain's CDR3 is CASSRTRQGPEAFF. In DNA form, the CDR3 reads TGTGCCAGCAGCCGGACCAGACAGGGACCTGAAGCTTTCTTT.

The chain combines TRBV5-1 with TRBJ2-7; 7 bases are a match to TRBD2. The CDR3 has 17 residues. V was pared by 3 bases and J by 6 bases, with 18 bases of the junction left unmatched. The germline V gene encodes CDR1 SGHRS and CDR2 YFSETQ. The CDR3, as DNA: TGCGCCAGCAGCTCCTTCCACAGCGGGGCGGGAGCAGGCGAGCAGTACTTC. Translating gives CASSSFHSGAGAGEQYF.

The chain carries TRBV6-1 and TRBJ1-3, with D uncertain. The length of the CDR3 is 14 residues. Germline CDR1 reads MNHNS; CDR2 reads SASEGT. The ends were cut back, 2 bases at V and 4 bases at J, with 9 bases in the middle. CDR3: CASSELAGGNTIYF. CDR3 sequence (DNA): TGTGCCAGCAGTGAATTGGCAGGAGGAAACACCATATATTTT.

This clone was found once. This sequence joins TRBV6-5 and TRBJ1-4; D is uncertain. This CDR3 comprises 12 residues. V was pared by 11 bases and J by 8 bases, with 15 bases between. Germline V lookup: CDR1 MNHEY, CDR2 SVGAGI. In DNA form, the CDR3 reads TGTGCCGTCGCCCGGGGTAACGAAAAACTGTTTTTT. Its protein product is CAVARGNEKLFF.

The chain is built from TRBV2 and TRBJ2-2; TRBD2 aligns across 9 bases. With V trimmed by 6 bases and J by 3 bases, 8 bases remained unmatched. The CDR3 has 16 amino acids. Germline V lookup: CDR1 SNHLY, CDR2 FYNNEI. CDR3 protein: CASRQRTSADTGELFF. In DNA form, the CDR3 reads TGTGCCAGCAGGCAACGGACTAGCGCCGACACCGGGGAGCTGTTTTTT.

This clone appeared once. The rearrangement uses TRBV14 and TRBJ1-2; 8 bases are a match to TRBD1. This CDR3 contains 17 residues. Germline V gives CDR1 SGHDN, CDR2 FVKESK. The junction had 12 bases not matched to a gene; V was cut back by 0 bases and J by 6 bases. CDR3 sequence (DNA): TGTGCCAGCAGCCAAGACGTGGACGGACAGGGACGAGATGGCTACACCTTC. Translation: CASSQDVDGQGRDGYTF.

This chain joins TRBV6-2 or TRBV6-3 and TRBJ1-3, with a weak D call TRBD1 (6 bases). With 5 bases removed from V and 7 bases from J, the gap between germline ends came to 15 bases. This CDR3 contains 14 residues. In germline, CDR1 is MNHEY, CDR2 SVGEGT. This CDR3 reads CASSADSMRNTIYF. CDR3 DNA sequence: TGTGCCAGCAGTGCGGACAGTATGAGGAACACCATATATTTT.

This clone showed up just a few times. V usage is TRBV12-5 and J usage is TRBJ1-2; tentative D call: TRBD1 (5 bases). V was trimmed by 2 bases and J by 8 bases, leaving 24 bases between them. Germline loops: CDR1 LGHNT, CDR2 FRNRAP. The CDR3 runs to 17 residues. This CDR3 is CASGLPREGNPSKGYTF. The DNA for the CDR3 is TGTGCTAGTGGTTTGCCACGGGAGGGGAACCCATCTAAGGGCTACACCTTC.

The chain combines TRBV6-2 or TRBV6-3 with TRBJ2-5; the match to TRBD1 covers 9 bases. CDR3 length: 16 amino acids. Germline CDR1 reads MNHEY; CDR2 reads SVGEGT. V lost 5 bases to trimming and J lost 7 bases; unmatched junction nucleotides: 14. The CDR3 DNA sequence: TGTGCCAGCAGTCCCAACACAGGGGGCCTGAGTCGGACCCAGTACTTC. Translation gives CASSPNTGGLSRTQYF.

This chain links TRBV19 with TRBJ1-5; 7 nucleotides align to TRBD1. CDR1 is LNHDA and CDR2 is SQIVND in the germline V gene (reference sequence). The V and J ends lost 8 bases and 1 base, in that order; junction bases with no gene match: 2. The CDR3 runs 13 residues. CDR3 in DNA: TGTGCCAGTCGACAGGGAAGCAATCAGCCCCAGCATTTT. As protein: CASRQGSNQPQHF.